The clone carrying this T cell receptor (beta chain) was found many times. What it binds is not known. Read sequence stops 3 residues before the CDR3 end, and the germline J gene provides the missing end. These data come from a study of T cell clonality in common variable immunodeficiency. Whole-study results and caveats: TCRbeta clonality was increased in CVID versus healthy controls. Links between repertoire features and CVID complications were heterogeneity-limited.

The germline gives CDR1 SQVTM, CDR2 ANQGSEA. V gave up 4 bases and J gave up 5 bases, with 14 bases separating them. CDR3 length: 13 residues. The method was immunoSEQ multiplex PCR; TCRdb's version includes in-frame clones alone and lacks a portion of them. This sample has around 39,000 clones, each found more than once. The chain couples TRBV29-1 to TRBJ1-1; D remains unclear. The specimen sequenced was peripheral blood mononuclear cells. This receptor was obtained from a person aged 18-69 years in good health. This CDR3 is CSVGSGVETEAFF. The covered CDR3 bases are TGCAGCGTTGGGTCCGGGGTGGAAACTGAA.